This is a list of T cell receptor beta chains from one sample in a study of breast tumors, draining lymph nodes, adjacent tissues. TCRdb used MiXCR to reprocess the multiplex PCR reads, holding one entry per CDR3 protein. The sample has about 52,000 distinct CDR3 sequences; roughly two fifths are singletons. Sequenced: breast tumor tissue. These receptors originate from a female donor with breast cancer. Some clones in this sample may be carry-over from other donors' samples. Each CDR3 is given without its conserved first and last residue. The D gene is left open where the match is weak.

j_gene: TRBJ2-4
len: 9
v_gene: TRBV20-1
d_gene: -
CDR3aa: SARSANIQS

j_gene: TRBJ1-4
len: 13
v_gene: TRBV5-1
d_gene: TRBD1
CDR3aa: ASSLGTGYFEKLF

j_gene: TRBJ1-6
len: 11
v_gene: TRBV7-2
d_gene: TRBD1
CDR3aa: ASGDRGNSPLH

j_gene: TRBJ2-3
len: 16
v_gene: TRBV7-2
d_gene: TRBD2
CDR3aa: ASSHSRTSGRVTDTQY

j_gene: TRBJ1-4
len: 12
v_gene: TRBV6-1
d_gene: -
CDR3aa: ASSPNRANEKLF

j_gene: TRBJ2-5
len: 13
v_gene: TRBV29-1
d_gene: -
CDR3aa: SVQPLQNFGETQY

j_gene: TRBJ2-4
len: 11
v_gene: TRBV20-1
d_gene: TRBD2
CDR3aa: SASRQGGYIQY

j_gene: TRBJ2-1
len: 13
v_gene: TRBV20-1
d_gene: -
CDR3aa: SATSNSILYNEQF

j_gene: TRBJ1-6
len: 14
v_gene: TRBV7-9
d_gene: -
CDR3aa: ASSLGSGEYNSPLH

j_gene: TRBJ1-1
len: 11
v_gene: TRBV24-1
d_gene: -
CDR3aa: ATSDPVSAEAF

j_gene: TRBJ1-4
len: 13
v_gene: TRBV9
d_gene: -
CDR3aa: ASSRKGPPNEKLF

j_gene: TRBJ1-5
len: 14
v_gene: TRBV7-3
d_gene: TRBD1
CDR3aa: ASSYAGTELNQPQH

j_gene: TRBJ2-7
len: 13
v_gene: TRBV13
d_gene: TRBD1
CDR3aa: ASSEDRGRSYEQC

j_gene: TRBJ1-2
len: 12
v_gene: TRBV29-1
d_gene: TRBD1
CDR3aa: SVETGQGISGYT

j_gene: TRBJ1-3
len: 12
v_gene: TRBV6-2/TRBV6-3
d_gene: -
CDR3aa: ASSSGRSGNTIY

j_gene: TRBJ2-7
len: 13
v_gene: TRBV4-2
d_gene: -
CDR3aa: ASSQVGQGGYEQY

j_gene: TRBJ2-3
len: 13
v_gene: TRBV24-1
d_gene: -
CDR3aa: ATSDSTFREDTQY

j_gene: TRBJ2-2
len: 12
v_gene: TRBV19
d_gene: -
CDR3aa: VSSNPLGAGELF

j_gene: TRBJ2-5
len: 11
v_gene: TRBV7-3
d_gene: TRBD2
CDR3aa: ASSSGLAETQY

j_gene: TRBJ2-4
len: 13
v_gene: TRBV5-1
d_gene: TRBD1
CDR3aa: ASSLVPGGENIQY

j_gene: TRBJ2-7
len: 12
v_gene: TRBV20-1
d_gene: -
CDR3aa: SAQSADGYYEQY

j_gene: TRBJ2-7
len: 13
v_gene: TRBV6-5
d_gene: TRBD1
CDR3aa: ASSSDRGTAYEQY

j_gene: TRBJ1-5
len: 12
v_gene: TRBV7-2
d_gene: -
CDR3aa: ASGGAVNSQPQH

j_gene: TRBJ2-5
len: 11
v_gene: TRBV12-3/TRBV12-4
d_gene: TRBD2
CDR3aa: ASQAGAQETQY

j_gene: TRBJ1-5
len: 12
v_gene: TRBV5-1
d_gene: TRBD1
CDR3aa: ASSAGQGNQPQH